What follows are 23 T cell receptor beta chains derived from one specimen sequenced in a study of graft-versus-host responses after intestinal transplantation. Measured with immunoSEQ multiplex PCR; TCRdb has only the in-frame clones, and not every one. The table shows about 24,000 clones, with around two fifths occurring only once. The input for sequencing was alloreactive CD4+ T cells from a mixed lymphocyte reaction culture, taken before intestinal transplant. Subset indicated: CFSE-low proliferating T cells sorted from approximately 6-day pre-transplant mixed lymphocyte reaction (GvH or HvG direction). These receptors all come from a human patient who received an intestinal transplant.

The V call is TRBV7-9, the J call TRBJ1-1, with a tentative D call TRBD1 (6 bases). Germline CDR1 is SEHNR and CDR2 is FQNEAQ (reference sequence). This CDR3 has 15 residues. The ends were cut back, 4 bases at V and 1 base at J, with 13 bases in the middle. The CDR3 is CASSSRVGANTEAFF. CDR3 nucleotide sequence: TGTGCCAGCAGCTCCCGCGTGGGGGCGAACACTGAAGCTTTCTTT.

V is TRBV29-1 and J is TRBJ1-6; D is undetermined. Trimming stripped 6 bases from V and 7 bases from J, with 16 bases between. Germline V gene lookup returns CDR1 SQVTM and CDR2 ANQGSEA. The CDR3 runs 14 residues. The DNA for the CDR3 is TGCAGCGTCCACGATGGAGGGTCGAATTCACCCCTCCACTTT. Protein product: CSVHDGGSNSPLHF.

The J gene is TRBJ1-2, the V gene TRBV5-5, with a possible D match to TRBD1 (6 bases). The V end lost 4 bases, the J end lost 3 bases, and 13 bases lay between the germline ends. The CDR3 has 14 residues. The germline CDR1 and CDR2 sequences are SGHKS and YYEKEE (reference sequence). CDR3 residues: CASSRQAGDYGYTF. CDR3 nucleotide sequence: TGTGCCAGCAGCCGACAGGCCGGGGACTATGGCTACACCTTC.

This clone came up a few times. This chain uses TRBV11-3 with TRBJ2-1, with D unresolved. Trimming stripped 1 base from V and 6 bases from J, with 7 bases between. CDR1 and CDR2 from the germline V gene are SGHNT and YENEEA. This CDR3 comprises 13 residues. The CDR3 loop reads CASSLGVSNEQFF. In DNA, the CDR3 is TGTGCCAGCAGCTTAGGAGTATCCAATGAGCAGTTCTTC.

In DNA form, the CDR3 reads TGTGCCAGCAGCTTCGGACAGGGTAACACCGGGGAGCTGTTTTTT. Protein: CASSFGQGNTGELFF. The chain is built from TRBV7-6 and TRBJ2-2; 8 positions agree with TRBD1. Germline V CDR1 and CDR2: SGHVS, FNYEAQ. This CDR3 has 15 residues. V dropped 3 bases and J dropped 2; count of bases not matched to a gene: 2.

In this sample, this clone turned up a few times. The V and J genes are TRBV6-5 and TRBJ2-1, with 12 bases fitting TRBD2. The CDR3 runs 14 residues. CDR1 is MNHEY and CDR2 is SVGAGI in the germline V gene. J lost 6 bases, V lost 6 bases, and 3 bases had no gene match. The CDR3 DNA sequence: TGTGCCAGCAGCCGACTAGCGGGAGTCAATGAGCAGTTCTTC. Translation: CASSRLAGVNEQFF.

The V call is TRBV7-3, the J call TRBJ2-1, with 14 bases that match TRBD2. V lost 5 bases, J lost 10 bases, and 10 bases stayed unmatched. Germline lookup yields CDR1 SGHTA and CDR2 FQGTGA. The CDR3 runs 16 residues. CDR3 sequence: CASSRYPRTSGGEQFF. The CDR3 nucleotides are TGTGCCAGCAGCAGATATCCCAGGACTAGCGGGGGGGAGCAGTTCTTC.

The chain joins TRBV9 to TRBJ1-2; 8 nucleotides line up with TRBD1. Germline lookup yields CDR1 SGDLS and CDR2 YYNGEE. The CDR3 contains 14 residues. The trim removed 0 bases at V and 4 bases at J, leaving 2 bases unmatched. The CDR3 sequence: CASSVVTGGYGYTF. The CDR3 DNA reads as TGTGCCAGCAGCGTAGTAACAGGGGGCTATGGCTACACCTTC.

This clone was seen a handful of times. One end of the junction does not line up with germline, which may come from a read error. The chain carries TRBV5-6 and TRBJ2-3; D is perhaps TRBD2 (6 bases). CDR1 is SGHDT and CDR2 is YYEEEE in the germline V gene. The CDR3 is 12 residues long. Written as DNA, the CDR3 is TGTGCCAGCAGCTTGACCGGGACTCCGTTTTTTTTT. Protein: CASSLTGTPFFF.

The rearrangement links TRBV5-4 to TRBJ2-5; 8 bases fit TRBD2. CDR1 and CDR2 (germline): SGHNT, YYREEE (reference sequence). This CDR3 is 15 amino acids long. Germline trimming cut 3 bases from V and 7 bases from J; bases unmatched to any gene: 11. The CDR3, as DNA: TGTGCCAGCAGCTCAGCGGGGGTCGTTATGGGGACCCAGTACTTC. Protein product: CASSSAGVVMGTQYF.

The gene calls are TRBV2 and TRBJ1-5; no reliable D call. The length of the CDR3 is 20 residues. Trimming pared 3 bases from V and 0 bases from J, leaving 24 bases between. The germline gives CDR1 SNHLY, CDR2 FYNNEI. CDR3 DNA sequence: TGTGCCAGCAGTGAGCGGGGTCGTTATCTTGGGTTTTATAGCAATCAGCCCCAGCATTTT. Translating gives CASSERGRYLGFYSNQPQHF.

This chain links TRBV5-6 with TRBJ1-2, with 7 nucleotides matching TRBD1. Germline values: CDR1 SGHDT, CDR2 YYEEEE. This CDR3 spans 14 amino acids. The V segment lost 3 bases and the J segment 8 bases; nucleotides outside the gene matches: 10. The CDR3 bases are TGTGCCAGCAGCTACTCATTACAGGGGATCGGCTACACCTTC. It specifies CASSYSLQGIGYTF.

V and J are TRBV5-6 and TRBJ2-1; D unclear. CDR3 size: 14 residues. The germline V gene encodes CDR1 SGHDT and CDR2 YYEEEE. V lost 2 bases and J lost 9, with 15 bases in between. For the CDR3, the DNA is TGTGCCAGCAGCTTCCCTTCGATCCCCAGTGAGCAGTTCTTC. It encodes CASSFPSIPSEQFF.

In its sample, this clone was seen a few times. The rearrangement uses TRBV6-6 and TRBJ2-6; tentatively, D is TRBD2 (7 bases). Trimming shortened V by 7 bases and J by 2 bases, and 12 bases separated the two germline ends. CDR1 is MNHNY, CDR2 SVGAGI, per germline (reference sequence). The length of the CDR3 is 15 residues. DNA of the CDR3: TGTGCCAGCACCCTAGGGGGGGCTGGGGCCAACGTCCTGACTTTC. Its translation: CASTLGGAGANVLTF.

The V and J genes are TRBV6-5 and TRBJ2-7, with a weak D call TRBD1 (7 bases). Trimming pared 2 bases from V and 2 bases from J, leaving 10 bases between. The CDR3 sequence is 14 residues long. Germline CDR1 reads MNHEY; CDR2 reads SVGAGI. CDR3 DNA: TGTGCCAGCAGTTACGCGGGACAGACCTACGAGCAGTACTTC. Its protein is CASSYAGQTYEQYF.

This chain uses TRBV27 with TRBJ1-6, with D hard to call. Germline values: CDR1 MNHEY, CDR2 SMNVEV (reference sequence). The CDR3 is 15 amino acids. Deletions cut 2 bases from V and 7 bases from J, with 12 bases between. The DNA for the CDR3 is TGTGCCAGCAGTTTAAGGCCCGTCAGGAATTCACCCCTCCACTTT. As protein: CASSLRPVRNSPLHF.

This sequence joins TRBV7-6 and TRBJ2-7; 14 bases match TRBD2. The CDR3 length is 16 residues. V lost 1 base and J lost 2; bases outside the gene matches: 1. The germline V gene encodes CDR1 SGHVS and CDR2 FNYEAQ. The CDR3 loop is CASSLGLAGGPYEQYF. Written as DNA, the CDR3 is TGTGCCAGCAGCTTAGGACTAGCGGGAGGGCCCTACGAGCAGTACTTC.

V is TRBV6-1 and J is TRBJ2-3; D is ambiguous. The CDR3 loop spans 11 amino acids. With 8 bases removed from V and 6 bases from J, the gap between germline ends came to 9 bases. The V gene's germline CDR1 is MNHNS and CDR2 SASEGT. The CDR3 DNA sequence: TGTGCCAGCTCGGTATTGGATACGCAGTATTTT. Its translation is CASSVLDTQYF.

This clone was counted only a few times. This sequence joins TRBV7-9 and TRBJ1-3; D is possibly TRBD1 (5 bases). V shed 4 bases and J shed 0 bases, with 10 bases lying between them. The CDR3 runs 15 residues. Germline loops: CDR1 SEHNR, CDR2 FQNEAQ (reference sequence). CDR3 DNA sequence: TGTGCCAGCAGCTCCGGGACTAACTCTGGAAACACCATATATTTT. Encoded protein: CASSSGTNSGNTIYF. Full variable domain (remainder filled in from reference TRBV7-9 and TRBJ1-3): DTGVSQNPRHKITKRGQNVTFRCDPISEHNRLYWYRQTLGQGPEFLTYFQNEAQLEKSRLLSDRFSAERPKGSFSTLEIQRTEQGDSAMYLCASSSGTNSGNTIYFGEGSWLTVV.

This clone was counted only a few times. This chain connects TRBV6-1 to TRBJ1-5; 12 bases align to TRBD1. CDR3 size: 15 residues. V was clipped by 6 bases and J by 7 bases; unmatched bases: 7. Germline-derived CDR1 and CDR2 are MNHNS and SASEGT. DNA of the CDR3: TGTGCCAGCAGCTCCGGGACAGGGGGCTGGCAGCCCCAGCATTTT. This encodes CASSSGTGGWQPQHF.

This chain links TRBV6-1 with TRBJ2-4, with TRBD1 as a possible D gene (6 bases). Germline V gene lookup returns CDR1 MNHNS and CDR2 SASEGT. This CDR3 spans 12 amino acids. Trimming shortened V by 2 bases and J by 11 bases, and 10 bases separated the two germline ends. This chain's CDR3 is CASSERTAFQYF. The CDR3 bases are TGTGCCAGCAGTGAACGGACAGCCTTTCAGTACTTC.

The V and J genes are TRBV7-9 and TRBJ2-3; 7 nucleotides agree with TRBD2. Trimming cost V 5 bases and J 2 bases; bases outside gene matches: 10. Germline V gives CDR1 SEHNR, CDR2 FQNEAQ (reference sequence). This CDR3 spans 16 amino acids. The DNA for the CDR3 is TGTGCCAGCAGCATAGATGGGACTAAACCCACAGATACGCAGTATTTT. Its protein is CASSIDGTKPTDTQYF.

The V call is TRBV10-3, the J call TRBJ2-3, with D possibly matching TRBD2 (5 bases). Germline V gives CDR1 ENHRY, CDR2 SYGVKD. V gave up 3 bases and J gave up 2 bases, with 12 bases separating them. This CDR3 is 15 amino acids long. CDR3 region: CAISDSSLDTDTQYF. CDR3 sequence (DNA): TGTGCCATCAGTGACTCTAGCCTGGACACAGATACGCAGTATTTT.